What follows are 21 T cell receptor beta chains derived from one specimen sequenced in a study of response to subunit inactivated influenza vaccine. TCRdb reprocessed the RT-PCR reads with MiXCR, giving one entry per CDR3 protein. This table has around 850,000 distinct CDR3 sequences, roughly 18% appearing once. Material: PBMCs from blood, obtained more than 4 days after vaccination. These receptor sequences come from a man in his fifties who received an inactivated influenza vaccine.

This clonotype turned up a few times. The chain is built from TRBV6-1 and TRBJ2-7; 7 nucleotides agree with TRBD2. The germline CDR1 and CDR2 sequences are MNHNS and SASEGT. V lost 10 bases to trimming and J lost 2 bases; unmatched junction nucleotides: 8. CDR3 length: 13 residues. CDR3 sequence (DNA): TGTGCCATCTCAGCGGGGTTTGCCTACGAGCAGTACTTC. It encodes CAISAGFAYEQYF.

The rearrangement uses TRBV29-1 and TRBJ2-3; 8 nucleotides line up with TRBD1. Trimming took 0 bases from V and 1 from J; bases not matched to a gene: 6. There are 16 residues in the CDR3. Germline assignment: CDR1 SQVTM and CDR2 ANQGSEA. The CDR3 nucleotides read TGCAGCGTTGAAGAGATCGTGACAGGGGGCACAGATACGCAGTATTTT. Translating it yields CSVEEIVTGGTDTQYF.

This rearrangement joins TRBV20-1 to TRBJ2-5; no definite D call. V lost 0 bases to trimming and J lost 7 bases, with 18 bases between them. In germline, CDR1 is DFQATT, CDR2 SNEGSKA (reference sequence). The CDR3 consists of 15 residues. The CDR3 nucleotides are TGCAGTGCTAGAGATGGGAAGGTCATGATTGGGACCCAGTACTTC. Amino acid sequence: CSARDGKVMIGTQYF.

The genes are TRBV20-1 and TRBJ1-4; D is perhaps TRBD1 (5 bases). Germline V gene data show CDR1 as DFQATT and CDR2 as SNEGSKA (reference sequence). The CDR3 consists of 17 residues. DNA for the CDR3: TGCTGCGCTAATGGGCGAGGGGCCTTTGCAACTAATGAAAAACTGTTTTTT. The encoded protein is CCANGRGAFATNEKLFF.

V and J are TRBV3-1 and TRBJ2-5, with a weak D call TRBD2 (6 bases). Germline V gene sequence: CDR1 LGHDT, CDR2 YNNKEL (reference sequence). Trimming pared 2 bases from V and 2 bases from J, leaving 12 bases between. CDR3 size: 15 residues. CDR3 in amino acids: CASSQIGGNQETQYF. The CDR3 region has the DNA TGTGCCAGCAGCCAAATCGGGGGAAATCAAGAGACCCAGTACTTC.

The V and J genes are TRBV7-2 and TRBJ2-5, with TRBD2 matching over 9 bases. The CDR3 runs to 15 residues. Germline assignment: CDR1 SGHTA and CDR2 FQGNSA. V was pared by 0 bases and J by 1 base, with 0 bases of the junction left unmatched. In nucleotides, the CDR3 is TGTGCCAGCAGCTTAGCGGGACTAGCCCAAGAGACCCAGTACTTC. This sequence encodes CASSLAGLAQETQYF.

The chain links TRBV6-5 to TRBJ1-2, with D tentatively TRBD1 (6 bases). Germline V gene sequence: CDR1 MNHEY, CDR2 SVGAGI. CDR3 length: 15 amino acids. V gave up 0 bases and J gave up 3 bases, with 11 bases separating them. DNA of the CDR3: TGTGCCAGCAGTTACTCCGGAACAGGGTACTATGGCTACACCTTC. Amino acid sequence: CASSYSGTGYYGYTF.

The rearrangement links TRBV11-2 to TRBJ2-1; a possible D gene is TRBD1 (5 bases). This CDR3 contains 17 residues. V dropped 4 bases and J dropped 1 base, with 17 bases sitting between them. CDR1 and CDR2 (germline): SGHAT, FQNNGV. For the CDR3, the DNA is TGTGCCAGCAGCTCAACGGCAGGGTTATGGTCCTACAATGAGCAGTTCTTC. Translated: CASSSTAGLWSYNEQFF.

The chain couples TRBV20-1 to TRBJ2-3; unclear D gene. Germline-derived CDR1 and CDR2 are DFQATT and SNEGSKA (reference sequence). This CDR3 has 15 residues. V was clipped by 2 bases and J by 4 bases, with 16 bases between them. CDR3 nucleotides: TGCAGTGCTAGACCCGGTTCGAACTCCGCAGATACGCAGTATTTT. It specifies CSARPGSNSADTQYF.

The gene calls are TRBV20-1 and TRBJ2-5; TRBD2 matches at 9 bases. Trimming removed 6 bases from V and 5 bases from J; junction bases left unmatched: 13. The CDR3 totals 15 residues. Germline V CDR1 and CDR2: DFQATT, SNEGSKA (reference sequence). The CDR3: CSAQRGLAVRETQYF. The CDR3 DNA reads TGCAGTGCCCAACGGGGACTAGCAGTTCGGGAGACCCAGTACTTC.

This clonotype was seen a handful of times. The gene calls are TRBV24-1 and TRBJ2-1; D tentatively fits TRBD1 or TRBD2 (5 bases each). Deletions cut 4 bases from V and 16 bases from J, with 19 bases between. Germline V lookup: CDR1 KGHDR, CDR2 SFDVKD. The CDR3 has 13 amino acids. The CDR3 loop reads CATSEGVSLRYFF. DNA of the CDR3: TGTGCCACCAGTGAGGGGGTATCATTACGGTATTTCTTC.

The chain recombines TRBV29-1 with TRBJ1-1; 9 nucleotides agree with TRBD1. CDR3 length equals 20 residues. Germline V gives CDR1 SQVTM, CDR2 ANQGSEA. V was pared by 4 bases and J by 3 bases, with 24 bases of the junction left unmatched. The CDR3 protein is CSVVDPNPGQGYRRDTEAFF. CDR3 DNA: TGCAGCGTTGTCGACCCGAATCCGGGACAGGGTTATCGAAGGGACACTGAAGCTTTCTTT.

This clonotype was counted at least ten times. V gene TRBV6-6 combines with J gene TRBJ2-1; 11 nucleotides match TRBD1. V gave up 2 bases and J gave up 9 bases; unmatched junction bases: 12. This CDR3 is built from 17 residues. CDR1 is MNHNY, CDR2 SVGAGI, per germline (reference sequence). CDR3 bases: TGTGCCAGCAGTTACAGGGACAGGGGGTCGTCGGCTGGTGAGCAGTTCTTC. Translation gives CASSYRDRGSSAGEQFF.

The rearrangement links TRBV12-3 or TRBV12-4 to TRBJ1-5; D remains unclear. This CDR3 has 11 residues. V was cut by 2 bases and J by 4 bases, with 0 bases left in between. The CDR3 DNA follows: TGTGCCAGCAGTTTAAATCAGCCCCAGCATTTT. It encodes CASSLNQPQHF.

The CDR3 loop reads CASSLGLIETQYF. In DNA form, the CDR3 reads TGTGCCAGCAGCTTAGGCCTAATAGAGACCCAGTACTTC. The rearrangement links TRBV7-2 to TRBJ2-5; D is uncertain. V was clipped by 1 base and J by 4 bases, with 7 bases between them. The CDR3 loop spans 13 amino acids. Germline V gives CDR1 SGHTA, CDR2 FQGNSA.

This clonotype was observed a few times. The chain has TRBV20-1 and TRBJ2-4; D may be TRBD1 (7 bases). Germline V lookup: CDR1 DFQATT, CDR2 SNEGSKA (reference sequence). V was shortened by 6 bases and J by 7 bases, with 19 bases between the two germline ends. The CDR3 length is 14 residues. CDR3 sequence reads: CSAPGQSGRNIQYF. In nucleotides, the CDR3 is TGCAGTGCGCCGGGACAGTCGGGGAGGAACATTCAGTACTTC.

This clonotype was picked up a small number of times. The CDR3 DNA reads TGCGCCAGCAGCCCGGGGCCCTCAAGGAACACTGAAGCTTTCTTT. Translated, it gives CASSPGPSRNTEAFF. The V and J genes are TRBV5-1 and TRBJ1-1; a possible D gene is TRBD1 (5 bases). V was pared by 4 bases and J by 1 base, with 14 bases between. The CDR3 runs 15 residues. CDR1 is SGHRS and CDR2 is YFSETQ in the germline V gene. Full variable domain (rest looked up from reference TRBV5-1 and TRBJ1-1): KAGVTQTPRYLIKTRGQQVTLSCSPISGHRSVSWYQQTPGQGLQFLFEYFSETQRNKGNFPGRFSGRQFSNSRSEMNVSTLELGDSALYLCASSPGPSRNTEAFFGQGTRLTVV.

This clonotype was seen more than once but under ten times. The chain recombines TRBV28 with TRBJ2-7; possible D gene TRBD2, 6 bases. CDR1 and CDR2 from the germline V gene are MDHEN and SYDVKM. The CDR3 spans 18 residues. The V and J ends lost 6 bases and 4 bases respectively, with 28 bases between them. Written as DNA, the CDR3 is TGTGCCAGCAGACCACACGGGGGAGCTCAATATCCTGCGTACGAGCAGTACTTC. Translated, it gives CASRPHGGAQYPAYEQYF.

The table lists this clonotype with many counts. This rearrangement joins TRBV9 to TRBJ2-5, with 7 nucleotides matching TRBD1. V lost 3 bases to trimming and J lost 5 bases; unmatched junction nucleotides: 7. Germline V gene lookup returns CDR1 SGDLS and CDR2 YYNGEE. The CDR3 is made up of 14 amino acids. Here the CDR3 reads CASSETGWGETQYF. CDR3 nucleotides: TGTGCCAGCAGCGAGACAGGGTGGGGGGAGACCCAGTACTTC.

The genes are TRBV20-1 and TRBJ1-4; TRBD1 is a possible D gene (5 bases). Germline V gene sequence: CDR1 DFQATT, CDR2 SNEGSKA (reference sequence). The CDR3 extends over 13 amino acids. V was pared by 6 bases and J by 8 bases, with 16 bases between. The CDR3, as DNA: TGCAGTGCCAGAAGGGGTAGTGAGGAAAAACTGTTTTTT. It codes for CSARRGSEEKLFF.

The genes are TRBV7-4 and TRBJ2-4, with D possibly being TRBD1 (5 bases). CDR3 length: 15 residues. Trimming left V 3 bases short and J 0 bases short, with 9 bases between. Looked up from germline, CDR1 is SGHVT and CDR2 is SQSDAQ. For the CDR3, the DNA is TGTGCCAGCAGCTTGGAAGGGGTAGCCAAAAACATTCAGTACTTC. This encodes CASSLEGVAKNIQYF.